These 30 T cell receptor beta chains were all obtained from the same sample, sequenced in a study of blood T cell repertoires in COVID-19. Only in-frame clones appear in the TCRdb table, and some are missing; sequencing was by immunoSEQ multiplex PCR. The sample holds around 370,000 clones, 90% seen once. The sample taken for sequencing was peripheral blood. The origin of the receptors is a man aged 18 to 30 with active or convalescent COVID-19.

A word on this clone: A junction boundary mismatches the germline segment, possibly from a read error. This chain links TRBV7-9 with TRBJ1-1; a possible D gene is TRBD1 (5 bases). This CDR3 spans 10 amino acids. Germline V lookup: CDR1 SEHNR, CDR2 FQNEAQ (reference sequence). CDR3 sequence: CASSFEEGAF. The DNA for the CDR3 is TGTGCCAGCAGCTTCGAGGAAGGGGCATTT.

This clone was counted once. CDR3 region: CASSLTGIQFPTEAFF. CDR3 coding DNA: TGTGCCAGCAGCCTTACAGGGATCCAGTTTCCCACTGAAGCTTTCTTT. The rearrangement joins TRBV4-2 to TRBJ1-1, with D perhaps TRBD1 (6 bases). This CDR3 region has 16 residues. Germline V CDR1 and CDR2: LGHNA, YNFKEQ. Trimming took off 4 bases at V and 4 bases at J, with 19 bases between the two ends.

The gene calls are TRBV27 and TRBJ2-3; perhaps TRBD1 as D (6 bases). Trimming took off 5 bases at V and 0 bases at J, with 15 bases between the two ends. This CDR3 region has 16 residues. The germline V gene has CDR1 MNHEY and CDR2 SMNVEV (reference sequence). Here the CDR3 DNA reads TGTGCCAGCAGTCGATGGACAGCAACTAGCACAGATACGCAGTATTTT. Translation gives CASSRWTATSTDTQYF.

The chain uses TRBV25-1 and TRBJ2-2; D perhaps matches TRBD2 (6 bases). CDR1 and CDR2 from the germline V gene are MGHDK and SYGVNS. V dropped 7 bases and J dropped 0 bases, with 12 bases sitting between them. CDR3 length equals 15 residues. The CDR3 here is CASTSGYANTGELFF. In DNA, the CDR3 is TGTGCCAGCACGAGCGGGTACGCGAACACCGGGGAGCTGTTTTTT.

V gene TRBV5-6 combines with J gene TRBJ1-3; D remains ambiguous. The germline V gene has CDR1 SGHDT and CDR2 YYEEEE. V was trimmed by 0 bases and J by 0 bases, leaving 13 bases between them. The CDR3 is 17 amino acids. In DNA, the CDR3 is TGTGCCAGCAGCTTGGACATAGGAGACCTCTCTGGAAACACCATATATTTT. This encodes CASSLDIGDLSGNTIYF. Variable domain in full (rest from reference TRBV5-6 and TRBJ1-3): DAGVTQSPTHLIKTRGQQVTLRCSPKSGHDTVSWYQQALGQGPQFIFQYYEEEERQRGNFPDRFSGHQFPNYSSELNVNALLLGDSALYLCASSLDIGDLSGNTIYFGEGSWLTVV.

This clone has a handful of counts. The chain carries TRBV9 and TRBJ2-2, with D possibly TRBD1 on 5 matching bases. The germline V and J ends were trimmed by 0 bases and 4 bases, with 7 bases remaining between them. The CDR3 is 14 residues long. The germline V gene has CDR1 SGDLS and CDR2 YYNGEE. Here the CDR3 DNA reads TGTGCCAGCAGCGTAGGTGGGGCCACCGGGGAGCTGTTTTTT. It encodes CASSVGGATGELFF.

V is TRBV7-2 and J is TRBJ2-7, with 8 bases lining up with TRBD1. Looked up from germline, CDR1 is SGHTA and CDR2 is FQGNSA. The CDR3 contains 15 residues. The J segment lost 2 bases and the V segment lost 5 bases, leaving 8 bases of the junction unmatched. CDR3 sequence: CASSGAGQGPYEQYF. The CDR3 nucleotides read TGTGCCAGCAGCGGCGCCGGACAGGGTCCCTACGAGCAGTACTTC. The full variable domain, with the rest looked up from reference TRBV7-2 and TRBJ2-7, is GAGVSQSPSNKVTEKGKDVELRCDPISGHTALYWYRQSLGQGLEFLIYFQGNSAPDKSGLPSDRFSAERTGGSVSTLTIQRTQQEDSAVYLCASSGAGQGPYEQYFGPGTRLTVT.

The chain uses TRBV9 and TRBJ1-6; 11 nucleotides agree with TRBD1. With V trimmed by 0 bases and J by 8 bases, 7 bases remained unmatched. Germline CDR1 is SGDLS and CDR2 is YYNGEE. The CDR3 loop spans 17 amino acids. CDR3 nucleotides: TGTGCCAGCAGCGTAGGGCTGGGACAGGGGGTCGATTCACCCCTCCACTTT. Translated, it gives CASSVGLGQGVDSPLHF.

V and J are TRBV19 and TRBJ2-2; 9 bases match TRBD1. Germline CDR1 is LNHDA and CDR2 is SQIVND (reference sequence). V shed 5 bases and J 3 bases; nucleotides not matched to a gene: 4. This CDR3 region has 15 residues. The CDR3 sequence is CASSPGTGYTGELFF. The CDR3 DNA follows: TGTGCCAGTAGTCCGGGGACAGGGTACACCGGGGAGCTGTTTTTT.

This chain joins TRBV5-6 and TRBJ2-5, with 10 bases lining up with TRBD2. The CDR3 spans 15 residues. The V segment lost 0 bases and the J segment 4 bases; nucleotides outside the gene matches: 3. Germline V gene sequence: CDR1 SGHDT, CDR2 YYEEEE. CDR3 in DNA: TGTGCCAGCAGCTTGGTTCTAGCGGGGGCAGAGACCCAGTACTTC. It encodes CASSLVLAGAETQYF.

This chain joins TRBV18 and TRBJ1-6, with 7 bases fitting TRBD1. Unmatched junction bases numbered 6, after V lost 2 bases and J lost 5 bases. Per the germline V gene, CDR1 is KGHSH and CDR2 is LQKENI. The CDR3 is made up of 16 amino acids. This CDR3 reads CASSPLGGQNNSPLHF. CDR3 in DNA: TGTGCCAGCTCACCATTAGGGGGCCAGAATAATTCACCCCTCCACTTT.

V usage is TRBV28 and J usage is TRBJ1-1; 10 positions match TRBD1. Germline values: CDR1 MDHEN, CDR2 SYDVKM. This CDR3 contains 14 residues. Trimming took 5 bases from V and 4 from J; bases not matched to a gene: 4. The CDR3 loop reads CASSTRQGATEAFF. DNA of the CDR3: TGTGCCAGCAGTACCCGACAGGGGGCCACTGAAGCTTTCTTT.

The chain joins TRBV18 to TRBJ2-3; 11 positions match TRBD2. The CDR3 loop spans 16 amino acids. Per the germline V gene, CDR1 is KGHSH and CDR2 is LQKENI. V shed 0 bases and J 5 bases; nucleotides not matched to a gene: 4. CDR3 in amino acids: CASSPPGLAGRDTQYF. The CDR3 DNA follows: TGTGCCAGCTCACCACCCGGACTAGCGGGTAGAGATACGCAGTATTTT.

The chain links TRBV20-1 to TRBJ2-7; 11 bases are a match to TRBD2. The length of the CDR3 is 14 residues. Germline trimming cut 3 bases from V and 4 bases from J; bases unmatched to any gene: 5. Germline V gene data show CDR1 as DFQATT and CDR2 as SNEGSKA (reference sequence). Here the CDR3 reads CSASTSGSSYEQYF. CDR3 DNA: TGCAGTGCTAGTACTAGCGGGAGTAGTTACGAGCAGTACTTC.

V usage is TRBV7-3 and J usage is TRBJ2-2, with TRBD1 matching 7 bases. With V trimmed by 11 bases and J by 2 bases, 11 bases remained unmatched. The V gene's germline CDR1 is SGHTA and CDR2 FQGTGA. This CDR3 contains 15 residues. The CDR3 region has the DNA TGTGCCCTTGGGGCGACAGGGACCAACACCGGGGAGCTGTTTTTT. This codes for CALGATGTNTGELFF.

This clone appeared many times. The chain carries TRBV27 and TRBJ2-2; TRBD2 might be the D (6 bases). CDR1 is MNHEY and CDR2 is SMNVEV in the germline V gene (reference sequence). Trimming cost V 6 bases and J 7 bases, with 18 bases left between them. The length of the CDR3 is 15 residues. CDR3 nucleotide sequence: TGTGCCAGCAGCCGGGGAACGGGGCGGGGCGGGGAGCTGTTTTTT. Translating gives CASSRGTGRGGELFF.

The CDR3 is CSVTDTGELFF. In nucleotides, the CDR3 is TGCAGCGTGACAGACACCGGGGAGCTGTTTTTT. The chain links TRBV29-1 to TRBJ2-2; possibly TRBD1 for D (5 bases). The CDR3 spans 11 residues. The V and J ends lost 6 bases and 3 bases respectively, with 5 bases between them. Germline V gives CDR1 SQVTM, CDR2 ANQGSEA.

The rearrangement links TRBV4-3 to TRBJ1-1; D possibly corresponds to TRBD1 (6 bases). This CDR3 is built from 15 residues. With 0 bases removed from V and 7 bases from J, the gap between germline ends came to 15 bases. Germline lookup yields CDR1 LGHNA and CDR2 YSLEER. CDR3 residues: CASSQEGSGASEAFF. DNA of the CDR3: TGCGCCAGCAGCCAAGAAGGCTCAGGGGCGAGTGAAGCTTTCTTT.

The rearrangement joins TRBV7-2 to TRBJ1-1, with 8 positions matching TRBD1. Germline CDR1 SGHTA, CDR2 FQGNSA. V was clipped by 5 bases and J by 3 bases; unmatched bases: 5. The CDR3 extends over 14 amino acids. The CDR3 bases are TGTGCCAGCAGCGATCAGGGGGCTGACACTGAAGCTTTCTTT. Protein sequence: CASSDQGADTEAFF. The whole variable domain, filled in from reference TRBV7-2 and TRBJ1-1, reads GAGVSQSPSNKVTEKGKDVELRCDPISGHTALYWYRQSLGQGLEFLIYFQGNSAPDKSGLPSDRFSAERTGGSVSTLTIQRTQQEDSAVYLCASSDQGADTEAFFGQGTRLTVV.

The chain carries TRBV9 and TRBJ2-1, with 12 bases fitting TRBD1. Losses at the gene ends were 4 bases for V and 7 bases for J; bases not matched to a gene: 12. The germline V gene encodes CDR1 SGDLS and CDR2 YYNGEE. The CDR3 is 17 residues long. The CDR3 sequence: CASSQPGTGGAGNEQFF. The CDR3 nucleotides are TGTGCCAGCAGCCAACCCGGGACAGGGGGCGCCGGGAATGAGCAGTTCTTC.

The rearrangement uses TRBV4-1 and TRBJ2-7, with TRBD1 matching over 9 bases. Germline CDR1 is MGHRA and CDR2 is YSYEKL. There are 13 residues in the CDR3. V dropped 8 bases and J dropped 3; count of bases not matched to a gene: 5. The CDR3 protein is CASASDRGYEQYF. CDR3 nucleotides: TGCGCCAGCGCCTCGGACAGGGGCTACGAGCAGTACTTC.

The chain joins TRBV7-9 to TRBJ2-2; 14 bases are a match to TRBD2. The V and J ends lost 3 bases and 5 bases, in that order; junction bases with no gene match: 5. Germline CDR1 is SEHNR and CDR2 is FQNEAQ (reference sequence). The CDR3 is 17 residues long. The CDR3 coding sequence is TGTGCCAGCAGCTTGACTAGCGGGGGGGCCCGGACCGGGGAGCTGTTTTTT. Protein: CASSLTSGGARTGELFF.

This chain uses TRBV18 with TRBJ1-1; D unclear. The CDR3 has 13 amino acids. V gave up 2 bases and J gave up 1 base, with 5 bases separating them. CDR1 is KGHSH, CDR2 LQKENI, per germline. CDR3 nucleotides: TGTGCCAGCTCACCATTCAGGAACACTGAAGCTTTCTTT. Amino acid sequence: CASSPFRNTEAFF.

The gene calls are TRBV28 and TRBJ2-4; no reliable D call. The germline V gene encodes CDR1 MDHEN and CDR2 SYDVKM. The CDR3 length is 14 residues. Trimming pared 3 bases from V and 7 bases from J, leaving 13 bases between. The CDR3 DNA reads TGTGCCAGCAGTTTCCACAAGTCATGGAACATTCAGTACTTC. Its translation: CASSFHKSWNIQYF.

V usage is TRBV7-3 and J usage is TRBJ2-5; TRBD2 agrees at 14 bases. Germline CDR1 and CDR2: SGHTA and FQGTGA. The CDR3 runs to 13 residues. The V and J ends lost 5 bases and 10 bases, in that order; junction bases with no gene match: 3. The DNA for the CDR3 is TGTGCCAGCAGCATGGGACTAGCGGGGGACCAGTACTTC. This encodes CASSMGLAGDQYF.

The CDR3 is CASSLGRNSPLHF. DNA for the CDR3: TGTGCCAGCAGCTTAGGCAGGAATTCACCCCTCCACTTT. The chain carries TRBV7-9 and TRBJ1-6; no firm D call. V was trimmed by 1 base and J by 7 bases, leaving 5 bases between them. This CDR3 is built from 13 residues. Germline V gene lookup returns CDR1 SEHNR and CDR2 FQNEAQ (reference sequence).

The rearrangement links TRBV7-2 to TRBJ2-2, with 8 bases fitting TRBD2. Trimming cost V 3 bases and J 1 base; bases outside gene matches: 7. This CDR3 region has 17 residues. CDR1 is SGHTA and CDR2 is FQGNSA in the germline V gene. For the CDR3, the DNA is TGTGCCAGCAGCTTCGAGGGCCTAGCGGGGAACACCGGGGAGCTGTTTTTT. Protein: CASSFEGLAGNTGELFF.

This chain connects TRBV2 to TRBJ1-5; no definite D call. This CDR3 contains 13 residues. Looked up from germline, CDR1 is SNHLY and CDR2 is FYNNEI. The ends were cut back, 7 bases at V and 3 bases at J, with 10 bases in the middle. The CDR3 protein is CASKLDYNQPQHF. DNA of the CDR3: TGTGCCAGCAAATTAGATTACAATCAGCCCCAGCATTTT.

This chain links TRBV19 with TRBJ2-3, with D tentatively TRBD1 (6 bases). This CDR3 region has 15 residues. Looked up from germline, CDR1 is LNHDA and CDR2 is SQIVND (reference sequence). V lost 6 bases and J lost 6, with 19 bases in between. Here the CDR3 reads CASRQTGSISDTQYF. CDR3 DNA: TGTGCCAGTAGACAGACAGGCTCTATTAGTGATACGCAGTATTTT.

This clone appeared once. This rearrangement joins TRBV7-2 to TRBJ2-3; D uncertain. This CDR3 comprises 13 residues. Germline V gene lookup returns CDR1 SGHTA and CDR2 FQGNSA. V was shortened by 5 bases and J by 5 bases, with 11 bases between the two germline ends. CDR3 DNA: TGTGCCAGCAGCGTAGTACGCAGAGATACGCAGTATTTT. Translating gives CASSVVRRDTQYF. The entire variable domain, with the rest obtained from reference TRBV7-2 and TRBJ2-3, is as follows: GAGVSQSPSNKVTEKGKDVELRCDPISGHTALYWYRQSLGQGLEFLIYFQGNSAPDKSGLPSDRFSAERTGGSVSTLTIQRTQQEDSAVYLCASSVVRRDTQYFGPGTRLTVL.